Listed here is a single T cell receptor beta chain. Antigen unknown. This entry belongs to a study of blood T cells in healthy people across ages. Study-wide points: Nothing was known about donor CMV status, and this possibly confounded expanded clonotype changes.

Germline lookup yields CDR1 SGHTA and CDR2 FQGNSA. The CDR3 consists of 16 residues. Trimming at V came to 2 bases and at J to 1 base, leaving 6 bases not matched to a gene. Alongside a J-beta primer mix, a sample-barcoded 5' primer served in a second PCR lasting about 7 to 12 cycles. TCRdb reprocessed the 5' RACE reads via MiXCR and lists one record per CDR3 protein. The sample carries around 1.7 million distinct CDR3 sequences, 25% to 30% recorded once. Input material: blood. The rearrangement uses TRBV7-2 and TRBJ2-5; 8 bases line up with TRBD2. This TCR came from a woman in her twenties or thirties in good health. CDR3 loop: CASSLRAAGVQETQYF. CDR3 bases: TGTGCCAGCAGCTTACGGGCAGCGGGAGTCCAAGAGACCCAGTACTTC.